The 22 T cell receptor beta chains below were found in one sample sequenced in a study of shared clonotypes between healthy human individuals. Data came from immunoSEQ multiplex PCR; TCRdb stores just in-frame clones and leaves some out. Of 2 million to 2.5 million clones listed, 90% to 95% are singletons. Source material: naive CD4+ T cells from PBMCs. Subset meaning: CD45RA+ positively selected. These receptors originate from a man between 18 and 29 years old in good health. Some clones in this sample may be carry-over from other donors' samples.

Only one count was recorded for this clone. The chain combines TRBV19 with TRBJ2-3; D may correspond to TRBD1 or TRBD2 (6 bases each). This CDR3 has 14 amino acids. CDR1 is LNHDA, CDR2 SQIVND, per germline (reference sequence). Trimming cost V 8 bases and J 2 bases, with 14 bases left between them. The CDR3 coding sequence is TGTGCCAGTCGTCCCAGGGGACTCACAGATACGCAGTATTTT. Protein product: CASRPRGLTDTQYF.

This clone has a single count. V is TRBV18 and J is TRBJ1-2; maybe TRBD1 (5 bases). This CDR3 has 14 residues. Trimming left V 8 bases short and J 0 bases short, with 13 bases between. CDR1 is KGHSH and CDR2 is LQKENI in the germline V gene. This CDR3 reads CASTPGRSNYGYTF. CDR3 sequence (DNA): TGTGCCAGCACCCCGGGACGATCTAACTATGGCTACACCTTC.

The chain couples TRBV2 to TRBJ1-4, with 9 bases lining up with TRBD1. Germline-derived CDR1 and CDR2 are SNHLY and FYNNEI. The CDR3 runs to 15 residues. The V and J ends lost 3 bases and 8 bases, in that order; junction bases with no gene match: 7. CDR3 nucleotides: TGTGCCAGCAGTGACTGGACAGGGGATATCGAAAAACTGTTTTTT. Translation gives CASSDWTGDIEKLFF.

The chain uses TRBV14 and TRBJ2-7, with TRBD1 matching over 9 bases. The CDR3 spans 15 residues. The J segment lost 7 bases and the V segment lost 6 bases, leaving 13 bases of the junction unmatched. Germline CDR1 is SGHDN and CDR2 is FVKESK. As DNA, the CDR3 is TGTGCCAGCAGTCCTCTCGGGGACAGGGTCATAGAGCAGTACTTC. It is translated as CASSPLGDRVIEQYF.

The rearrangement uses TRBV29-1 and TRBJ1-2; D not resolved. The V end was cut by 6 bases, the J end by 5 bases, with 19 bases between. In germline, CDR1 is SQVTM, CDR2 ANQGSEA. The CDR3 loop spans 14 amino acids. In DNA, the CDR3 is TGCAGCGTAAATGAGATGCCAACAGCTTATGGCTACACCTTC. Residues: CSVNEMPTAYGYTF.

J is TRBJ2-3 and V is TRBV9, with 7 bases aligning to TRBD1. V lost 3 bases, J lost 1 base, and 8 bases stayed unmatched. CDR1 is SGDLS, CDR2 YYNGEE, per germline. There are 16 residues in the CDR3. The CDR3 nucleotides read TGTGCCAGCAGCGCTACAGAGGGGGCACGCACAGATACGCAGTATTTT. This gives the protein CASSATEGARTDTQYF.

V is TRBV9 and J is TRBJ2-3; 13 bases map to TRBD2. Looked up from germline, CDR1 is SGDLS and CDR2 is YYNGEE. Losses at the gene ends were 1 base for V and 3 bases for J; bases not matched to a gene: 8. This CDR3 is 18 amino acids long. The CDR3 coding sequence is TGTGCCAGCAGCGTACGAGCCGGGACTAGCGGGACGACAGATACGCAGTATTTT. Translated: CASSVRAGTSGTTDTQYF. The full variable domain, in which reference TRBV9 and TRBJ2-3 provide the parts outside the CDR3, is DSGVTQTPKHLITATGQRVTLRCSPRSGDLSVYWYQQSLDQGLQFLIQYYNGEERAKGNILERFSAQQFPDLHSELNLSSLELGDSALYFCASSVRAGTSGTTDTQYFGPGTRLTVL.

Turning to this clone: The same CDR3 arises from other DNA sequences in this sample as well. This rearrangement joins TRBV5-1 to TRBJ2-3; 14 bases are shared with TRBD2. CDR1 is SGHRS and CDR2 is YFSETQ in the germline V gene. The CDR3 loop spans 16 amino acids. V shed 4 bases and J 6 bases; nucleotides not matched to a gene: 7. CDR3 nucleotides: TGCGCCAGCAGCGGAGGACTAGCGGGAGGAATGGATACGCAGTATTTT. Its protein product is CASSGGLAGGMDTQYF.

For this clone: Other DNA sequences of this sample code for an identical CDR3. This rearrangement joins TRBV2 to TRBJ2-7; 8 nucleotides agree with TRBD1. The germline V gene encodes CDR1 SNHLY and CDR2 FYNNEI. The CDR3 length is 14 residues. J lost 3 bases, V lost 6 bases, and 7 bases had no gene match. DNA of the CDR3: TGTGCCAGCAGCGACCAGGGGGCGCTCTACGAGCAGTACTTC. Translated, it gives CASSDQGALYEQYF.

This rearrangement joins TRBV5-1 to TRBJ2-6, with a possible D match to TRBD1 (5 bases). Looked up from germline, CDR1 is SGHRS and CDR2 is YFSETQ. The CDR3 is made up of 17 amino acids. Trimming removed 2 bases from V and 0 bases from J, with 12 bases in between. The CDR3 is CASSFGQSASGANVLTF. CDR3 sequence (DNA): TGCGCCAGCAGCTTCGGACAATCTGCCTCTGGGGCCAACGTCCTGACTTTC. Together with reference TRBV5-1 and TRBJ2-6, the CDR3 gives the full variable domain: KAGVTQTPRYLIKTRGQQVTLSCSPISGHRSVSWYQQTPGQGLQFLFEYFSETQRNKGNFPGRFSGRQFSNSRSEMNVSTLELGDSALYLCASSFGQSASGANVLTFGAGSRLTVL.

The chain uses TRBV7-2 and TRBJ2-3; D ambiguous. Deletions cut 5 bases from V and 1 base from J, with 16 bases between. This CDR3 has 16 amino acids. Per the germline V gene, CDR1 is SGHTA and CDR2 is FQGNSA. CDR3 region: CASSLPTPGGTDTQYF. The CDR3 bases are TGTGCCAGCAGCCTACCCACACCCGGTGGCACAGATACGCAGTATTTT.

This chain connects TRBV5-1 to TRBJ2-1; TRBD2 aligns across 9 bases. Germline-derived CDR1 and CDR2 are SGHRS and YFSETQ. Trimming removed 6 bases from V and 9 bases from J; junction bases left unmatched: 13. There are 15 residues in the CDR3. The CDR3 protein is CASNRLAGEEGEQFF. The CDR3 bases are TGCGCCAGCAATCGGTTAGCGGGAGAGGAGGGTGAGCAGTTCTTC. The whole variable domain, filled in from reference TRBV5-1 and TRBJ2-1, reads KAGVTQTPRYLIKTRGQQVTLSCSPISGHRSVSWYQQTPGQGLQFLFEYFSETQRNKGNFPGRFSGRQFSNSRSEMNVSTLELGDSALYLCASNRLAGEEGEQFFGPGTRLTVL.

A single count supports this clone. V gene TRBV5-6 combines with J gene TRBJ2-3, with no clear D. The CDR3 covers 15 residues. Germline CDR1 SGHDT, CDR2 YYEEEE. The ends were cut back, 1 base at V and 2 bases at J, with 11 bases in the middle. The CDR3 DNA is TGTGCCAGCAGCTTGCGGCGTTCTTACACAGATACGCAGTATTTT. This encodes CASSLRRSYTDTQYF.

The genes are TRBV7-9 and TRBJ2-7; TRBD1 aligns across 7 bases. CDR1 and CDR2 from the germline V gene are SEHNR and FQNEAQ (reference sequence). The CDR3 contains 15 residues. After removal of 2 bases from V and 3 bases from J, the junction contained 7 bases not matched to a gene. CDR3 sequence (DNA): TGTGCCAGCAGCTTATTCGGGACAGTGGGCTACGAGCAGTACTTC. Amino acid sequence: CASSLFGTVGYEQYF.

This clone appeared a few times. The rearrangement joins TRBV5-1 to TRBJ1-1; 12 bases agree with TRBD1. The V and J ends lost 4 bases and 5 bases, in that order; junction bases with no gene match: 6. Germline V CDR1 and CDR2: SGHRS, YFSETQ. This CDR3 contains 15 residues. CDR3 protein: CASSEGTGGGTEAFF. The CDR3 nucleotides read TGCGCCAGCAGCGAAGGGACAGGGGGCGGGACTGAAGCTTTCTTT. Combining the CDR3 with reference TRBV5-1 and TRBJ1-1 gives the whole variable domain KAGVTQTPRYLIKTRGQQVTLSCSPISGHRSVSWYQQTPGQGLQFLFEYFSETQRNKGNFPGRFSGRQFSNSRSEMNVSTLELGDSALYLCASSEGTGGGTEAFFGQGTRLTVV.

The rearrangement joins TRBV11-2 to TRBJ1-4; tentatively, D is TRBD1 (5 bases). The V gene lost 5 bases and the J gene lost 5 bases, with 15 bases spanning the gap. Germline V gene data show CDR1 as SGHAT and CDR2 as FQNNGV. CDR3 length: 15 amino acids. The chain's CDR3 is CASSPSGTRNEKLFF. Written as DNA, the CDR3 is TGTGCCAGCAGCCCCTCGGGGACCAGAAATGAAAAACTGTTTTTT. The full variable domain, rest sourced from reference TRBV11-2 and TRBJ1-4, is EAGVAQSPRYKIIEKRQSVAFWCNPISGHATLYWYQQILGQGPKLLIQFQNNGVVDDSQLPKDRFSAERLKGVDSTLKIQPAKLEDSAVYLCASSPSGTRNEKLFFGSGTQLSVL.

The V and J genes are TRBV5-4 and TRBJ2-7, with 10 nucleotides matching TRBD1. V shed 3 bases, J shed 5 bases, and the junction held 5 bases outside the gene matches. The germline gives CDR1 SGHNT, CDR2 YYREEE (reference sequence). This CDR3 comprises 14 residues. CDR3 nucleotides: TGTGCCAGCAGCTCGGGACAGGGGAGAGACGAGCAGTACTTC. As protein: CASSSGQGRDEQYF.

The chain has TRBV7-2 and TRBJ2-7; either TRBD1 or TRBD2 may fit D (5 bases each). The germline V and J ends were trimmed by 1 base and 0 bases, with 10 bases remaining between them. The length of the CDR3 is 15 residues. Germline V gene data show CDR1 as SGHTA and CDR2 as FQGNSA. The chain's CDR3 is CASSLEQGPSYEQYF. CDR3 nucleotide sequence: TGTGCCAGCAGCTTAGAGCAGGGACCCTCCTACGAGCAGTACTTC.

In regard to this clone: Without the conserved terminal phenylalanine or tryptophan, this CDR3 likely stems from a read error. Because the CDR3's place on the DNA is in doubt, the DNA is left out and the CDR3 is given as listed by TCRdb. The CDR3 reads CAISESRVNL. J is TRBJ2-7 and V is TRBV10-3. The germline gives CDR1 ENHRY, CDR2 SYGVKD. Inclusive of both ends, the CDR3 amounts to 10 amino acids.

The chain joins TRBV5-8 to TRBJ1-1, with 7 positions matching TRBD1. CDR1 and CDR2 from the germline V gene are SGHTS and YDEGEE. This CDR3 spans 14 amino acids. Germline trimming cut 4 bases from V and 4 bases from J; bases unmatched to any gene: 7. CDR3 nucleotide sequence: TGTGCCAGCAGCCACAGGGGAGTCGCCACTGAAGCTTTCTTT. Amino acid sequence: CASSHRGVATEAFF.

This chain uses TRBV11-3 with TRBJ2-3, with 8 bases fitting TRBD1. Germline lookup yields CDR1 SGHNT and CDR2 YENEEA. V lost 5 bases and J lost 2; bases outside the gene matches: 6. The CDR3 totals 15 residues. Written as DNA, the CDR3 is TGTGCCAGCAGCCTAGGACAGGGCCCCACAGATACGCAGTATTTT. Its protein is CASSLGQGPTDTQYF. Full variable domain (rest looked up from reference TRBV11-3 and TRBJ2-3): EAGVVQSPRYKIIEKKQPVAFWCNPISGHNTLYWYLQNLGQGPELLIRYENEEAVDDSQLPKDRFSAERLKGVDSTLKIQPAELGDSAVYLCASSLGQGPTDTQYFGPGTRLTVL.

This sequence joins TRBV30 and TRBJ1-5; no reliable D call. V gave up 0 bases and J gave up 3 bases, with 9 bases separating them. Germline CDR1 GTSNPN, CDR2 SVGIG (reference sequence). The CDR3 contains 14 residues. The CDR3 spells CAWSVSADNQPQHF. The CDR3 DNA sequence: TGTGCCTGGAGTGTATCGGCCGACAATCAGCCCCAGCATTTT.